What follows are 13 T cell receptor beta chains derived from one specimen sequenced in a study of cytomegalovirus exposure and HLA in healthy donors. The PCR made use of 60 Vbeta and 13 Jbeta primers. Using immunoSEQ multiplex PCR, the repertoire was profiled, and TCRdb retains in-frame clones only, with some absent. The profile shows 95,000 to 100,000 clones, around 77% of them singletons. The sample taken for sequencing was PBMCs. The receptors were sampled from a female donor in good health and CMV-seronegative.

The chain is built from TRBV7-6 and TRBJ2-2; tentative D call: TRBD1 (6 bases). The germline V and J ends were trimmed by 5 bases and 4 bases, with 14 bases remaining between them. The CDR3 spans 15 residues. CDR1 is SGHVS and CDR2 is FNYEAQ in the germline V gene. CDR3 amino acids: CASSPLGARTGELFF. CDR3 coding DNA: TGTGCCAGCAGCCCTTTGGGGGCCCGCACCGGGGAGCTGTTTTTT.

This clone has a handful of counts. The CDR3, as DNA: TGTGCCAGCAGCTTTGAGTACTACAGGCATTCGAACACTGAAGCTTTCTTT. As protein: CASSFEYYRHSNTEAFF. V usage is TRBV7-9 and J usage is TRBJ1-1; possible D gene TRBD1, 5 bases. The CDR3 loop spans 17 amino acids. V was clipped by 3 bases and J by 1 base, with 18 bases between them. CDR1 is SEHNR and CDR2 is FQNEAQ in the germline V gene (reference sequence). Complete variable domain (other parts from reference TRBV7-9 and TRBJ1-1): DTGVSQNPRHKITKRGQNVTFRCDPISEHNRLYWYRQTLGQGPEFLTYFQNEAQLEKSRLLSDRFSAERPKGSFSTLEIQRTEQGDSAMYLCASSFEYYRHSNTEAFFGQGTRLTVV.

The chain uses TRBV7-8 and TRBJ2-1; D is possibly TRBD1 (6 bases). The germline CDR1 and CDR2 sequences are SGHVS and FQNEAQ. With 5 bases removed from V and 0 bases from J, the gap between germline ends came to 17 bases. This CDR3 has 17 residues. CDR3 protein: CASSRQVASSSYNEQFF. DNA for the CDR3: TGTGCCAGCAGCAGACAGGTTGCCAGTAGCTCCTACAATGAGCAGTTCTTC.

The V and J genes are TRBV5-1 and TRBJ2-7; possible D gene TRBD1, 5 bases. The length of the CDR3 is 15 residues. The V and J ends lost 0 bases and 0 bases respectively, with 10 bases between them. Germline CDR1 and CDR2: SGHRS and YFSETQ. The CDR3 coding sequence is TGCGCCAGCAGCTTGGGACAGTATTTCTCCTACGAGCAGTACTTC. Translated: CASSLGQYFSYEQYF. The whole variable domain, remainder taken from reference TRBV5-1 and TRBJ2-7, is KAGVTQTPRYLIKTRGQQVTLSCSPISGHRSVSWYQQTPGQGLQFLFEYFSETQRNKGNFPGRFSGRQFSNSRSEMNVSTLELGDSALYLCASSLGQYFSYEQYFGPGTRLTVT.

This CDR3 reads CASRARIGNEQYF. The CDR3 DNA sequence: TGTGCCAGCAGGGCTAGAATCGGGAACGAGCAGTACTTC. The chain links TRBV5-4 to TRBJ2-7, with a tentative D call TRBD2 (5 bases). Germline values: CDR1 SGHNT, CDR2 YYREEE (reference sequence). This CDR3 has 13 amino acids. V was cut by 5 bases and J by 5 bases, with 14 bases left in between.

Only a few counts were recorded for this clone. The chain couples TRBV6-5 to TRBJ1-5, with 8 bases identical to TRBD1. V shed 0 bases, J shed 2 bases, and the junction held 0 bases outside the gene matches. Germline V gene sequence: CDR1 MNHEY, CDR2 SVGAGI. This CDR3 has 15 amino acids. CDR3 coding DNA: TGTGCCAGCAGTTACTCGGGACAGGGCAATCAGCCCCAGCATTTT. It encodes CASSYSGQGNQPQHF.

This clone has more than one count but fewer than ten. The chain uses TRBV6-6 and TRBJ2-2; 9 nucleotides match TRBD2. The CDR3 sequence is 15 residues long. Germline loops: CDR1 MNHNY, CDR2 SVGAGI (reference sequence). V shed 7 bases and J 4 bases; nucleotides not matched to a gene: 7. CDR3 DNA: TGTGCCAGCACCCCGGGACTAGCTCGCACCGGGGAGCTGTTTTTT. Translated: CASTPGLARTGELFF.

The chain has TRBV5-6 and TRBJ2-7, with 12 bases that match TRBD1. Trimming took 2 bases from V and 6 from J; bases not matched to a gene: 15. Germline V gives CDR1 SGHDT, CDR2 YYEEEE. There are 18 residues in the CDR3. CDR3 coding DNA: TGTGCCAGCAGCTTCTTTGCCGGCCGGGGACAGGGGGCGGCCGAGCAGTACTTC. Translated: CASSFFAGRGQGAAEQYF.

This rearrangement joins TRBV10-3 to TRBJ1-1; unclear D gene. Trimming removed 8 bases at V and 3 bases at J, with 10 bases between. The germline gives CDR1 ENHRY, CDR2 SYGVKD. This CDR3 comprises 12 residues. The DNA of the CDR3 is TGTGCCATCGGGGAGGATCACACTGAAGCTTTCTTT. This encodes CAIGEDHTEAFF.

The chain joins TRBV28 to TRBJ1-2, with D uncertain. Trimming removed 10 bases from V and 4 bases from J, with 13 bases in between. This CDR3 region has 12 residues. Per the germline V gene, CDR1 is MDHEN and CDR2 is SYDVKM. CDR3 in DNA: TGTGCCATCCTAGTTCTACCCTATGGCTACACCTTC. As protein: CAILVLPYGYTF.

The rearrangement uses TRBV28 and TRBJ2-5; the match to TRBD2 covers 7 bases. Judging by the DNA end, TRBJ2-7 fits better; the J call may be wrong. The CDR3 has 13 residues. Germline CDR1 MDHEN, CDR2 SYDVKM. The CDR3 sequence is CASFTSVPYEQYF. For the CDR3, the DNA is TGTGCCAGCTTTACTAGCGTCCCCTACGAGCAGTACTTC.

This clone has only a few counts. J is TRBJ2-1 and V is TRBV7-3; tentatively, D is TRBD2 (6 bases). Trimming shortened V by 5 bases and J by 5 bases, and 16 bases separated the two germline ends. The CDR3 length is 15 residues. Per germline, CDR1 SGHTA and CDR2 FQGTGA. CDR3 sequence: CASSLSASANNEQFF. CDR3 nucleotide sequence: TGTGCCAGCAGCCTTTCGGCTAGCGCTAACAATGAGCAGTTCTTC.

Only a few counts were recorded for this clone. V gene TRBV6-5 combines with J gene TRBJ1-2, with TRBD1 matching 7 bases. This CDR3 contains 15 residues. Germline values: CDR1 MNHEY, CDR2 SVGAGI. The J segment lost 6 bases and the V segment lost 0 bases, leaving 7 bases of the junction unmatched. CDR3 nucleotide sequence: TGTGCCAGCAGTTACTCGACGAGGGGGCGGGATGGCTACACCTTC. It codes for CASSYSTRGRDGYTF.